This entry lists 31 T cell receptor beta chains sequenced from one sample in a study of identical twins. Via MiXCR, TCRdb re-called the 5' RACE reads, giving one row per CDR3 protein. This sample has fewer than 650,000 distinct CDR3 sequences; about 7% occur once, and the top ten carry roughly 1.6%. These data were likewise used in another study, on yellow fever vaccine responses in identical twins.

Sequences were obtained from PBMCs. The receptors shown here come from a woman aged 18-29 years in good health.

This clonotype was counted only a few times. For the CDR3, the DNA is TGTGCCAGCAGGGTTGGGGGGGGTGAGCAGTTCTTC. This sequence encodes CASRVGGGEQFF. This rearrangement joins TRBV6-6 to TRBJ2-1; 7 bases fit TRBD2. The CDR3 covers 12 residues. With 6 bases clipped from V and 9 bases from J, the junction kept 5 bases outside the gene matches. The germline CDR1 and CDR2 sequences are MNHNY and SVGAGI (reference sequence).

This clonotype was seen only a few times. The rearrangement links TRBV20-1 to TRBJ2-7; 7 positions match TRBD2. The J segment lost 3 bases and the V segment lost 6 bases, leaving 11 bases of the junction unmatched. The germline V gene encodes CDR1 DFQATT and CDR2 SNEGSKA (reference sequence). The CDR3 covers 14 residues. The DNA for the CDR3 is TGCAGTGCAAGGAGTTCAGGACTAGACTACGAGCAGTACTTC. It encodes CSARSSGLDYEQYF.

The CDR3, as DNA: TGTGCCAGCACTAGCGGGGGGAACACCGGGGAGCTGTTTTTT. It encodes CASTSGGNTGELFF. The rearrangement uses TRBV6-1 and TRBJ2-2, with 10 nucleotides matching TRBD2. The germline V gene has CDR1 MNHNS and CDR2 SASEGT. V shed 7 bases, J shed 1 base, and the junction held 0 bases outside the gene matches. The CDR3 covers 14 residues.

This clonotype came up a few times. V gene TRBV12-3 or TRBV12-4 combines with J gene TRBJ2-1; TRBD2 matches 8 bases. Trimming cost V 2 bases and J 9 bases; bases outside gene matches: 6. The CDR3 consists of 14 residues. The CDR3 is CASSLWLAGVEQFF. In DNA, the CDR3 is TGTGCCAGCAGTTTATGGCTAGCGGGCGTTGAGCAGTTCTTC.

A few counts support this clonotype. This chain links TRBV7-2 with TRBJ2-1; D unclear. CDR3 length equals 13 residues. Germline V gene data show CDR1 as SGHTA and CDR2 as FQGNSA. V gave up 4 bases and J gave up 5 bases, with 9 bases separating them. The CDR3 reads CASSSRLHNEQFF. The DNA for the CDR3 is TGTGCCAGCAGCTCCAGACTCCACAATGAGCAGTTCTTC.

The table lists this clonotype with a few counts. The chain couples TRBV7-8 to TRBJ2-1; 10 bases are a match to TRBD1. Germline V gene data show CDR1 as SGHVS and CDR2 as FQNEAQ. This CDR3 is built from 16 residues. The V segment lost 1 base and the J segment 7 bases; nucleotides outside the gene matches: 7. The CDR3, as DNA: TGTGCCAGCAGCTTAGTGGGACAGGGGTTATTGAATGAGCAGTTCTTC. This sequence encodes CASSLVGQGLLNEQFF. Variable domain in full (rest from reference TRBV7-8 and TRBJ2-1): GAGVSQSPRYKVAKRGQDVALRCDPISGHVSLFWYQQALGQGPEFLTYFQNEAQLDKSGLPSDRFFAERPEGSVSTLKIQRTQQEDSAVYLCASSLVGQGLLNEQFFGPGTRLTVL.

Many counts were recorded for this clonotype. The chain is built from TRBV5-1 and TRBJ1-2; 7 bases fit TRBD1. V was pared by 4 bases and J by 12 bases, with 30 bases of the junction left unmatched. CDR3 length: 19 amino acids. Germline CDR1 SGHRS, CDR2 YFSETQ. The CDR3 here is CASSENPGQSFPGFSLDTF. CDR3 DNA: TGCGCCAGCAGCGAGAATCCGGGACAGTCGTTCCCTGGCTTCTCGTTGGACACCTTC.

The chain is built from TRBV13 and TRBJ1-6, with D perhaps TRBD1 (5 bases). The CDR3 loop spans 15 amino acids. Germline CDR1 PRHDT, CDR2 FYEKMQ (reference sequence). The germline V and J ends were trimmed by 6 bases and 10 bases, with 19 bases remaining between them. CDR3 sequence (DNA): TGTGCCAGCAGGTCCCTTGGGGGGGACCGCTCACCCCTCCACTTT. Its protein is CASRSLGGDRSPLHF.

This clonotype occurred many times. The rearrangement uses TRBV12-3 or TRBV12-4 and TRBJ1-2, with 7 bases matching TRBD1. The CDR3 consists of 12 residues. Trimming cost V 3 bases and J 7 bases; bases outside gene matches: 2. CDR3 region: CASSFPGGGYTF. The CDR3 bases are TGTGCCAGCAGTTTCCCAGGGGGTGGCTACACCTTC.

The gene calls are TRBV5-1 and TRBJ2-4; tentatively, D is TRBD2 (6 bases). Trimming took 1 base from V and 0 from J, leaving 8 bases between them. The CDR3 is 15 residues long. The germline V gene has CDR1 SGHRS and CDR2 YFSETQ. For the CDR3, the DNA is TGCGCCAGCAGCTTGAGCGGGCTAGCCAAAAACATTCAGTACTTC. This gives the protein CASSLSGLAKNIQYF.

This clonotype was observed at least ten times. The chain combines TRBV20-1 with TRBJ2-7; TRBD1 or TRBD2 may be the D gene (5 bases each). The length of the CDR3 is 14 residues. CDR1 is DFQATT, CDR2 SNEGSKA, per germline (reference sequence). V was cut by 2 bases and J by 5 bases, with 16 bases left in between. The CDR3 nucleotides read TGCAGTGCTAGATCGGGACGGAACATGGACGAGCAGTACTTC. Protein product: CSARSGRNMDEQYF.

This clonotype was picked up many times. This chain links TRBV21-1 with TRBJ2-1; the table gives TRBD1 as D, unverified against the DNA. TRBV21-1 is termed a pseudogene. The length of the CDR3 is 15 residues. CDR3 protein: CASTAPGGAYNEQFF. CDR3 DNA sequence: TGTGCCAGCACCGCGCCCGGGGGCGCCTACAATGAGCAGTTCTTC.

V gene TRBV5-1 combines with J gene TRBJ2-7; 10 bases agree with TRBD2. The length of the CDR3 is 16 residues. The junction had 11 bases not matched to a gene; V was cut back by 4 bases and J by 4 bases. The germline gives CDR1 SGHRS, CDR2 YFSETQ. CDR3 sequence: CASSVRRTSGKYEQYF. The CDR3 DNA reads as TGCGCCAGCAGCGTACGCCGGACTAGCGGAAAATACGAGCAGTACTTC.

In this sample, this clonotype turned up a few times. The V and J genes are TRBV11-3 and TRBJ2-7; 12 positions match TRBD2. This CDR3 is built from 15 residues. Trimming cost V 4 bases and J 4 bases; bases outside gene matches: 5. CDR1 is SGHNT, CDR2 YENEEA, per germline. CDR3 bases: TGTGCCAGCAGCTCGCTTACTAGCGGGAGGTACGAGCAGTACTTC. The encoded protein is CASSSLTSGRYEQYF.

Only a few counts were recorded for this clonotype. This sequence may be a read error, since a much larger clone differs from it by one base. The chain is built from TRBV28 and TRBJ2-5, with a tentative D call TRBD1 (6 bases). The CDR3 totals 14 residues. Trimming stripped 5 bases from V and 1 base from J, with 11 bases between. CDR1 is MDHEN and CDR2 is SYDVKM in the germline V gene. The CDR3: CASSKSGVQETQYF. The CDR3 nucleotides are TGTGCCAGCAGTAAGTCAGGGGTCCAAGAGACCCAGTACTTC.

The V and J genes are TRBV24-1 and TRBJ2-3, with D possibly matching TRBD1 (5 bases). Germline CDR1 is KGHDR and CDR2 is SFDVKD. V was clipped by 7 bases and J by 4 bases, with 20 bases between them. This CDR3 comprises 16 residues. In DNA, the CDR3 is TGTGCCACCAGGCCTGGGATAGGACAAGGCCCAGATACGCAGTATTTT. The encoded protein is CATRPGIGQGPDTQYF.

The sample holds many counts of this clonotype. The CDR3 coding sequence is TGTGCCAGCAGCGCCCAAACAGGGAACACCGGGGAGCTGTTTTTT. This gives the protein CASSAQTGNTGELFF. This chain connects TRBV2 to TRBJ2-2; TRBD1 is a possible D gene (5 bases). The CDR3 length is 15 residues. V was pared by 6 bases and J by 1 base, with 12 bases between. Germline loops: CDR1 SNHLY, CDR2 FYNNEI.

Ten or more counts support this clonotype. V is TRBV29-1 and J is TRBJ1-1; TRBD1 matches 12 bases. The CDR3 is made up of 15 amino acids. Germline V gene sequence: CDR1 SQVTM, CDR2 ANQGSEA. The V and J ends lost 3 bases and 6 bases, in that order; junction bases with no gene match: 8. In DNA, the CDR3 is TGCAGCGTTGACCCGGGACAGGGGGCGCTCCCTGAAGCTTTCTTT. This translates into CSVDPGQGALPEAFF.

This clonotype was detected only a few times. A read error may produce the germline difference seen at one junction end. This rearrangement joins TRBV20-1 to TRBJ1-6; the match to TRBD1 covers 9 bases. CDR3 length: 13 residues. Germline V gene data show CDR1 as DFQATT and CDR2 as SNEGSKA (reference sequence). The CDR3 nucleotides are TGTTCTTACAGGGGGCGTTTTGATTCACCCCTCCACTTT. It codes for CSYRGRFDSPLHF.

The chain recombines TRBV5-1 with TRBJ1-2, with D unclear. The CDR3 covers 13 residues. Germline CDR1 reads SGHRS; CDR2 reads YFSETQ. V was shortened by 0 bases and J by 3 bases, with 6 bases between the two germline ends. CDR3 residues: CASSLDKHYGYTF. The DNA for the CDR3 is TGCGCCAGCAGCTTGGACAAGCACTATGGCTACACCTTC. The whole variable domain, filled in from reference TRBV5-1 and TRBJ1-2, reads KAGVTQTPRYLIKTRGQQVTLSCSPISGHRSVSWYQQTPGQGLQFLFEYFSETQRNKGNFPGRFSGRQFSNSRSEMNVSTLELGDSALYLCASSLDKHYGYTFGSGTRLTVV.

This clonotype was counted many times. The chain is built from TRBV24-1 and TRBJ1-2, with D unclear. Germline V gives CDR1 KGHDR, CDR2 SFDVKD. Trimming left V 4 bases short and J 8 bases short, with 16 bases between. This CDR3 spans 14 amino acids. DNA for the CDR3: TGTGCCACCAGTGAACCGGACTCTGTCTGGGGCTACACCTTC. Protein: CATSEPDSVWGYTF.

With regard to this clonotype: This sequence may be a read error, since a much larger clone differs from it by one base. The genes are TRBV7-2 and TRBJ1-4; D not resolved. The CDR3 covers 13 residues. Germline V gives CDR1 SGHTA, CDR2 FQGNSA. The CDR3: CASSYDFNKKLFF. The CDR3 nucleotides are TGTGCCAGCAGCTACGACTTTAATAAAAAACTGTTTTTT.

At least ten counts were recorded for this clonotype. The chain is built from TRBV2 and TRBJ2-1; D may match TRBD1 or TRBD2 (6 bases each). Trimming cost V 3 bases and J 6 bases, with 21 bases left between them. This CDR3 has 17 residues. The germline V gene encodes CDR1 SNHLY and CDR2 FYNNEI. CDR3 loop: CASSDNGLGGVGNEQFF. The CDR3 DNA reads TGTGCCAGCAGTGATAATGGTTTGGGGGGCGTTGGCAATGAGCAGTTCTTC.

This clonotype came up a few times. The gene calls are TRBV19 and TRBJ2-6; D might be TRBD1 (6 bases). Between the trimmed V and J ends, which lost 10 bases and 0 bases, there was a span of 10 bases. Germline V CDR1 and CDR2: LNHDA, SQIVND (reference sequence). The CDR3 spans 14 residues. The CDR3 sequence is CATAGVSGANVLTF. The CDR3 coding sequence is TGTGCCACCGCAGGGGTCTCTGGGGCCAACGTCCTGACTTTC.

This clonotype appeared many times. CDR3 nucleotide sequence: TGCAGCGTTGAATCCGGACCGGTCGCACTAGACAATGAGCAGTTCTTC. This sequence encodes CSVESGPVALDNEQFF. The chain recombines TRBV29-1 with TRBJ2-1, with a possible D match to TRBD2 (5 bases). The CDR3 is made up of 16 amino acids. V shed 2 bases and J shed 5 bases, with 19 bases lying between them. Germline V gene lookup returns CDR1 SQVTM and CDR2 ANQGSEA.

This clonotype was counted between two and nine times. CDR3 in amino acids: CASSGTSGRVTYNEQFF. As DNA, the CDR3 is TGTGCCAGCAGTGGGACCAGCGGGAGAGTTACCTACAATGAGCAGTTCTTC. The V gene is TRBV2, the J gene TRBJ2-1; 8 bases are a match to TRBD2. V lost 4 bases and J lost 2; bases outside the gene matches: 10. CDR3 length equals 17 residues. CDR1 and CDR2 (germline): SNHLY, FYNNEI.

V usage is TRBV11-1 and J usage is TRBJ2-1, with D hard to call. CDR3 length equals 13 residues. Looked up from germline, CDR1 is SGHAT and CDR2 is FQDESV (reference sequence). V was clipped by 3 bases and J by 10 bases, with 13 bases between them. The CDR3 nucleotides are TGTGCCAGCAGCTTCGGAACGATTCGGGAGCAGTTCTTC. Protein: CASSFGTIREQFF. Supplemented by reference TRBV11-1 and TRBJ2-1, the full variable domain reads EAEVAQSPRYKITEKSQAVAFWCDPISGHATLYWYRQILGQGPELLVQFQDESVVDDSQLPKDRFSAERLKGVDSTLKIQPAELGDSAMYLCASSFGTIREQFFGPGTRLTVL.

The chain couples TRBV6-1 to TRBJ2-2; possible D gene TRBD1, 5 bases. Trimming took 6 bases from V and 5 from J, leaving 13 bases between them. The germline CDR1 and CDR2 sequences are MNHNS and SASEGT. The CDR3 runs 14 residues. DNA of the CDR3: TGTGCCAGCAGCATCTATCAGGGAACCGGGGAGCTGTTTTTT. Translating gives CASSIYQGTGELFF.

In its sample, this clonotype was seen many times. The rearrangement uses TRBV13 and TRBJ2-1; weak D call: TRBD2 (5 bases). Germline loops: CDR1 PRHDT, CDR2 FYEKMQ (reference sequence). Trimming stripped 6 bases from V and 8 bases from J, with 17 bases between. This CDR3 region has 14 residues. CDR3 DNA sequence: TGTGCCAGCAGTCCCTGGGGAGCGGCCTATGAGCAGTTCTTC. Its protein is CASSPWGAAYEQFF.

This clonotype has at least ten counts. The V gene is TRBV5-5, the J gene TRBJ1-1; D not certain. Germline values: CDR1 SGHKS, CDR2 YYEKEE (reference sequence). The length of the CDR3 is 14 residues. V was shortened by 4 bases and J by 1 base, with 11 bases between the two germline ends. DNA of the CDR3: TGTGCCAGCAGCCGAGTGTGGGAGAACACTGAAGCTTTCTTT. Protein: CASSRVWENTEAFF.

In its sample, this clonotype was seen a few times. DNA of the CDR3: TGTGCCAGCAGCGGGACAGGCTTATACTATGGCTACACCTTC. This translates into CASSGTGLYYGYTF. The chain uses TRBV28 and TRBJ1-2, with 8 nucleotides matching TRBD1. The ends lost 6 bases at V and 3 bases at J; junction bases unmatched: 6. The CDR3 totals 14 residues. Germline CDR1 and CDR2: MDHEN and SYDVKM.